Below, 23 T cell receptor beta chains from the same sample are listed, as sequenced in a study of post-analysis software for immune sequencing data. Their target antigens are unknown. Study results and caveats: With TRBV5-6, TRBV5-1 and TRBV20-1 included, about 5 TRBV segments were more frequent in patients than in controls.

Every TCR beta cDNA library bore unique molecular identifiers. In TCRdb, the PCR reads were re-called with MiXCR into one record per CDR3 protein. This table holds hundreds of thousands of distinct CDR3 sequences, roughly 50% found once. Sequenced input: blood. The receptors originated from a girl between 10 and 17 years old with multiple sclerosis.

This chain's CDR3 is CASSHDIAGDDEQYF. The CDR3 coding sequence is TGTGCCAGCAGCCACGACATAGCGGGAGACGACGAGCAGTACTTC. This chain joins TRBV14 and TRBJ2-4, with 9 bases lining up with TRBD2. The closer fit of TRBJ2-7 to the DNA end suggests the J call may be wrong. Germline values: CDR1 SGHDN, CDR2 FVKESK. There are 15 residues in the CDR3.

The V gene is TRBV12-3 or TRBV12-4, the J gene TRBJ1-1; D gene unclear. Trimming removed 2 bases at V and 10 bases at J, with 8 bases between. The CDR3 runs to 11 residues. The CDR3 sequence: CASSLSSTAFF. CDR3 nucleotide sequence: TGTGCCAGCAGTTTAAGCTCAACAGCTTTCTTT.

This clonotype was seen a single time. V gene TRBV7-9 combines with J gene TRBJ2-4; possibly TRBD1 or TRBD2 for D (5 bases each). Matching the DNA end better, TRBJ2-5 makes the J call doubtful. This CDR3 is 15 amino acids long. Germline assignment: CDR1 SEHNR and CDR2 FQNEAQ (reference sequence). The CDR3 sequence is CASSPRGSLQETQYF. In DNA, the CDR3 is TGTGCCAGCAGCCCTCGGGGCAGCCTCCAAGAGACCCAGTACTTC.

This clonotype was observed a few times. The chain joins TRBV4-2 to TRBJ1-2; D call uncertain. The CDR3 consists of 15 residues. The ends were cut back, 0 bases at V and 3 bases at J, with 11 bases in the middle. Germline CDR1 reads LGHNA; CDR2 reads YNFKEQ. The CDR3, as DNA: TGTGCCAGCAGCCAAGAGGCTCGGCGACACTATGGCTACACCTTC. Its translation is CASSQEARRHYGYTF.

V gene TRBV20-1 combines with J gene TRBJ2-1, with TRBD2 identical over 9 bases. This CDR3 is 11 amino acids long. In germline, CDR1 is DFQATT, CDR2 SNEGSKA (reference sequence). With V trimmed by 4 bases and J by 14 bases, 6 bases remained unmatched. The CDR3 coding sequence is TGCAGTGCTACGACTAGCGGAGGGAAGTTCTTC. Translated: CSATTSGGKFF.

The chain employs TRBV20-1 and TRBJ1-4, with TRBD1 matching 9 bases. Germline CDR1 reads DFQATT; CDR2 reads SNEGSKA (reference sequence). V was clipped by 1 base and J by 6 bases; unmatched bases: 3. The CDR3 is 14 amino acids. In nucleotides, the CDR3 is TGCAGTGCTAGAGCCAGGGACAGGGATGAAAAACTGTTTTTT. Its translation is CSARARDRDEKLFF.

The chain is built from TRBV12-3 or TRBV12-4 and TRBJ2-5; D is uncertain. CDR3 length: 12 residues. The germline V and J ends were trimmed by 7 bases and 5 bases, with 11 bases remaining between them. CDR3 in DNA: TGTGCCAGCACCCTAGGTTGGGAGACCCAGTACTTC. Translating it yields CASTLGWETQYF.

The table lists this clonotype with a count of one. The chain is built from TRBV2 and TRBJ2-7; no firm D call. CDR1 and CDR2 from the germline V gene are SNHLY and FYNNEI. CDR3 size: 13 residues. The V and J ends lost 6 bases and 6 bases respectively, with 15 bases between them. In nucleotides, the CDR3 is TGTGCCAGCAGCCGGCGGTTGGCTAGCGAGCAGTACTTC. Protein sequence: CASSRRLASEQYF.

This clonotype turned up a few times. The gene calls are TRBV9 and TRBJ1-2; weak D call: TRBD1 (5 bases). There are 13 residues in the CDR3. Trimming removed 0 bases at V and 8 bases at J, with 11 bases between. CDR1 and CDR2 (germline): SGDLS, YYNGEE. CDR3 coding DNA: TGTGCCAGCAGCGTAGAGGACTGGGGCGGCTACACCTTC. Translated: CASSVEDWGGYTF.

The table lists this clonotype with many counts. This rearrangement joins TRBV29-1 to TRBJ2-4, with D possibly TRBD1 on 6 matching bases. The CDR3 is 12 residues long. Germline CDR1 and CDR2: SQVTM and ANQGSEA. V was trimmed by 7 bases and J by 9 bases, leaving 16 bases between them. CDR3 coding DNA: TGCAGCGCCCGGGACACTGGGAGCATTCAGTACTTC. The encoded protein is CSARDTGSIQYF.

This chain uses TRBV29-1 with TRBJ2-5, with TRBD1 matching 9 bases. The CDR3 is made up of 14 amino acids. The germline gives CDR1 SQVTM, CDR2 ANQGSEA. V shed 7 bases, J shed 3 bases, and the junction held 9 bases outside the gene matches. Here the CDR3 reads CSGAPWTGEETQYF. In DNA form, the CDR3 reads TGCAGCGGTGCCCCTTGGACAGGGGAAGAGACCCAGTACTTC.

V gene TRBV12-3 or TRBV12-4 combines with J gene TRBJ2-1; TRBD2 might be the D (5 bases). The V end lost 6 bases, the J end lost 6 bases, and 15 bases lay between the germline ends. The CDR3 contains 14 residues. Here the CDR3 reads CASSLLPGFNEQFF. Here the CDR3 DNA reads TGTGCCAGCAGCTTGCTACCGGGGTTCAATGAGCAGTTCTTC.

V usage is TRBV6-2 or TRBV6-3 and J usage is TRBJ2-7, with D tentatively TRBD2 (5 bases). Germline V gene lookup returns CDR1 MNHEY and CDR2 SVGEGT. V was trimmed by 4 bases and J by 5 bases, leaving 24 bases between them. This CDR3 spans 17 amino acids. The CDR3 region has the DNA TGTGCCAGCAGTTTCTCCCTAGCCAGCGGAATATTCCACGAGCAGTACTTC. Translation: CASSFSLASGIFHEQYF.

V and J are TRBV15 and TRBJ2-3; 10 bases are shared with TRBD2. Germline V gives CDR1 LNHNV, CDR2 YYDKDF (reference sequence). The CDR3 is 16 amino acids. Losses at the gene ends were 4 bases for V and 4 bases for J; bases not matched to a gene: 8. The CDR3 DNA is TGTGCCACCAGCAAAAGTTCTAGCGGGAGCCCAGATACGCAGTATTTT. Protein sequence: CATSKSSSGSPDTQYF.

The CDR3 reads CASSERDSWDYEQYF. Written as DNA, the CDR3 is TGTGCCAGCAGTGAAAGGGATTCTTGGGACTACGAGCAGTACTTC. This chain joins TRBV12-3 or TRBV12-4 and TRBJ2-7; D gene ambiguous. V lost 5 bases and J lost 3, with 17 bases in between. The CDR3 has 15 residues.

In its sample, this clonotype was seen a few times. This chain links TRBV29-1 with TRBJ2-7; 12 positions match TRBD1. With 7 bases clipped from V and 2 bases from J, the junction kept 6 bases outside the gene matches. CDR3 size: 14 residues. Germline values: CDR1 SQVTM, CDR2 ANQGSEA. This CDR3 reads CSAGTGGNPYEQYF. In DNA form, the CDR3 reads TGCAGCGCTGGGACAGGGGGCAACCCCTACGAGCAGTACTTC.

This clonotype was counted a single time. The chain carries TRBV19 and TRBJ1-2, with unresolved D. V was trimmed by 3 bases and J by 7 bases, leaving 6 bases between them. CDR3 length: 11 residues. Germline V gives CDR1 LNHDA, CDR2 SQIVND (reference sequence). The CDR3 sequence is CASSIPAGYTF. The CDR3 nucleotides read TGTGCCAGTAGTATCCCAGCTGGCTACACCTTC.

The chain joins TRBV7-2 to TRBJ2-1, with D possibly matching TRBD2 (6 bases). Between the trimmed V and J ends, which lost 4 bases and 3 bases, there was a span of 13 bases. Germline CDR1 SGHTA, CDR2 FQGNSA. The CDR3 totals 15 residues. The CDR3 reads CASSSPLAGYNEQFF. The CDR3 DNA is TGTGCCAGCAGCTCCCCACTAGCTGGCTACAATGAGCAGTTCTTC. Full variable domain (outside the CDR3, taken from reference TRBV7-2 and TRBJ2-1): GAGVSQSPSNKVTEKGKDVELRCDPISGHTALYWYRQSLGQGLEFLIYFQGNSAPDKSGLPSDRFSAERTGGSVSTLTIQRTQQEDSAVYLCASSSPLAGYNEQFFGPGTRLTVL.

This clonotype was observed a single time. The chain carries TRBV5-1 and TRBJ1-4; D perhaps matches TRBD1 (5 bases). This CDR3 region has 16 residues. CDR1 SGHRS and CDR2 YFSETQ come from the germline V gene. Between the trimmed V and J ends, which lost 3 bases and 4 bases, there was a span of 16 bases. The CDR3 DNA reads as TGCGCCAGCAGCTCTGGTCAGGACCAGGGTAATGAAAAACTGTTTTTT. This encodes CASSSGQDQGNEKLFF.

This clonotype was recorded once. The chain is built from TRBV7-2 and TRBJ2-5; D gene unclear. The germline V gene has CDR1 SGHTA and CDR2 FQGNSA. CDR3 length: 15 amino acids. V was pared by 0 bases and J by 1 base, with 9 bases between. CDR3 nucleotides: TGTGCCAGCAGCTTAGCTGTCGGAAGCCAAGAGACCCAGTACTTC. Translating it yields CASSLAVGSQETQYF.

The chain recombines TRBV2 with TRBJ2-3; D is possibly TRBD1 (5 bases). The CDR3 totals 16 residues. Germline values: CDR1 SNHLY, CDR2 FYNNEI. V was shortened by 11 bases and J by 4 bases, with 25 bases between the two germline ends. CDR3: CASKPTHGRVADTQYF. DNA of the CDR3: TGTGCCTCCAAACCCACTCATGGCAGGGTCGCAGATACGCAGTATTTT.

The CDR3 here is CASSLMGEGYQETQYF. DNA of the CDR3: TGTGCCAGCAGTTTAATGGGTGAGGGTTACCAAGAGACCCAGTACTTC. The chain couples TRBV12-3 or TRBV12-4 to TRBJ2-5, with D tentatively TRBD2 (5 bases). The V gene lost 2 bases and the J gene lost 0 bases, with 13 bases spanning the gap. The length of the CDR3 is 16 residues.

The chain employs TRBV2 and TRBJ2-3; 14 bases match TRBD2. This CDR3 is 15 amino acids long. Trimming removed 6 bases from V and 5 bases from J; junction bases left unmatched: 4. CDR1 is SNHLY, CDR2 FYNNEI, per germline. In nucleotides, the CDR3 is TGTGCCAGCAGGGGGACTAGCGGGAGAAGAGATACGCAGTATTTT. It is translated as CASRGTSGRRDTQYF.